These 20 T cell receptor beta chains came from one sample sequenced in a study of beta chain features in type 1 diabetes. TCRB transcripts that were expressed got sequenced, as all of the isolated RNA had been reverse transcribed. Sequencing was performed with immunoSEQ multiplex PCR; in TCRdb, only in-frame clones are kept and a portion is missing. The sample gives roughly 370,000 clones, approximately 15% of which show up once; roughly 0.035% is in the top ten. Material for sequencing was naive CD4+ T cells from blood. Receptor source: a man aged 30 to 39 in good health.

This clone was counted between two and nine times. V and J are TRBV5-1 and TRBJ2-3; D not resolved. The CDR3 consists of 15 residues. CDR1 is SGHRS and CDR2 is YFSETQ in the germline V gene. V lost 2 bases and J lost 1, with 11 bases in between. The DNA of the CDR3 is TGCGCCAGCAGCTTTGATGGAGACCGCACAGATACGCAGTATTTT. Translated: CASSFDGDRTDTQYF.

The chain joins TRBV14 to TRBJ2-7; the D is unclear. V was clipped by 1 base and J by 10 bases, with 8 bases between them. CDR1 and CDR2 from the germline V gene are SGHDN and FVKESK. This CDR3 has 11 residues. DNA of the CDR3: TGTGCCAGCAGCCAAGGAGGTGTTCAGTACTTC. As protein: CASSQGGVQYF.

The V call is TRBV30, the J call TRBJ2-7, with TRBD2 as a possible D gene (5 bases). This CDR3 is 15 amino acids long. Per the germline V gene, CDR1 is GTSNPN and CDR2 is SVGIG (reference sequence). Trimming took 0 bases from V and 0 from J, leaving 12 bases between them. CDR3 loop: CAWSVVRGSSYEQYV. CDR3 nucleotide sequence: TGTGCCTGGAGTGTGGTTAGAGGGAGCTCCTACGAGCAGTACGTC.

The CDR3 DNA is TGTGCCAGCAGCGGTTTAGCGGGCCTATCCTACAATGAGCAGTTCTTC. Translating it yields CASSGLAGLSYNEQFF. This chain links TRBV9 with TRBJ2-1; 7 bases align to TRBD2. J was trimmed by 1 base and V by 3 bases; bases with no gene match: 7. The CDR3 runs to 16 residues. The germline gives CDR1 SGDLS, CDR2 YYNGEE.

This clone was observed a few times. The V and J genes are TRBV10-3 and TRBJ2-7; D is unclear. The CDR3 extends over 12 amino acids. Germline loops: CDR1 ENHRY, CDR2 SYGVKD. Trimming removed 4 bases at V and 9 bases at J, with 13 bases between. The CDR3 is CAISAAKDRQYF. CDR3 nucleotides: TGTGCCATCAGTGCAGCCAAAGATCGGCAGTACTTC.

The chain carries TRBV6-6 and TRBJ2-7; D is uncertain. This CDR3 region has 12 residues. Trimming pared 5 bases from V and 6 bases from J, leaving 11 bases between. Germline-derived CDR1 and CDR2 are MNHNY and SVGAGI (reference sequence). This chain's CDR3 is CASSQLFGEQYF. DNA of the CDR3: TGTGCCAGCAGTCAGCTCTTCGGCGAGCAGTACTTC.

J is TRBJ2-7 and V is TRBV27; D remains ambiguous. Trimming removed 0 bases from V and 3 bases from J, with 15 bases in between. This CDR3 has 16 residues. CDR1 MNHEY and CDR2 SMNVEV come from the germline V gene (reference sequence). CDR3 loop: CASSLSAGPFYYEQYF. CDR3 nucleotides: TGTGCCAGCAGTTTATCCGCCGGCCCCTTCTACTACGAGCAGTACTTC.

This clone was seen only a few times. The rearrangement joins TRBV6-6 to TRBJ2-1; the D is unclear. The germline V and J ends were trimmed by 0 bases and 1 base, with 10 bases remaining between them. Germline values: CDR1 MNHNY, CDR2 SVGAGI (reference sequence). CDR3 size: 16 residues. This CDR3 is CASSYSGLGSYNEQFF. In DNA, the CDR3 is TGTGCCAGCAGTTACTCAGGGTTGGGATCCTACAATGAGCAGTTCTTC.

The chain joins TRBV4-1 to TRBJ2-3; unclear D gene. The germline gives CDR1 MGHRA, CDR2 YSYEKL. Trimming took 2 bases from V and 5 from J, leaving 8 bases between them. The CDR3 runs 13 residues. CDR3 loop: CASSQLGQDTQYF. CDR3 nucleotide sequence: TGCGCCAGCAGCCAATTGGGCCAAGATACGCAGTATTTT.

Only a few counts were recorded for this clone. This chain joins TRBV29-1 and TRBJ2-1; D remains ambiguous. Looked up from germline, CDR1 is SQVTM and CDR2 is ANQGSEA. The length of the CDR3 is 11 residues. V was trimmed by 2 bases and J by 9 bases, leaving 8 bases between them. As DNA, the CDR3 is TGCAGCGTTGAACTTGGCGGTGAGCAGTTCTTC. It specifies CSVELGGEQFF.

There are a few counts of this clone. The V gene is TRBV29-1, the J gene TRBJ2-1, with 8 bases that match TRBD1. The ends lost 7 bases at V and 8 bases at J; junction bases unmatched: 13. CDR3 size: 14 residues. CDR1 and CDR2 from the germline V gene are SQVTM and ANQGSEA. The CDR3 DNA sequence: TGCAGCGGACGACAGGGGACAGAGGGCTATGAGCAGTTCTTC. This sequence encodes CSGRQGTEGYEQFF.

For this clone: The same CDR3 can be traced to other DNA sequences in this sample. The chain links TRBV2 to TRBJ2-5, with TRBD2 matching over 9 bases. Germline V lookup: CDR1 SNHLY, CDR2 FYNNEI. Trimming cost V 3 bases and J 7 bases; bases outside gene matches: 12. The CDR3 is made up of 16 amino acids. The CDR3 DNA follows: TGTGCCAGCAGTGACGGTAGCGGGGGTCTATTAGGGACCCAGTACTTC. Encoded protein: CASSDGSGGLLGTQYF.

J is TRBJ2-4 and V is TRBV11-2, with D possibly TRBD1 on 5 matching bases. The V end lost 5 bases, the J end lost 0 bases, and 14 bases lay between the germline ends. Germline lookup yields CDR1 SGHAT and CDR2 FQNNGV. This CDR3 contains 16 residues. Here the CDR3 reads CASSHQGLLAKNIQYF. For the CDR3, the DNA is TGTGCCAGCAGCCACCAGGGCCTCTTAGCCAAAAACATTCAGTACTTC.

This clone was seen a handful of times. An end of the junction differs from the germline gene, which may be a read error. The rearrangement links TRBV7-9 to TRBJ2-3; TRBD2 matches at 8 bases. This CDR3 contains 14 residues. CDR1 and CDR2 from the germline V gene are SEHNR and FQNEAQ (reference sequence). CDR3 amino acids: CASSLAGLTDTQYF. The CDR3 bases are TGTGCCAGCAGTTTAGCGGGACTCACAGATACGCAGTATTTT.

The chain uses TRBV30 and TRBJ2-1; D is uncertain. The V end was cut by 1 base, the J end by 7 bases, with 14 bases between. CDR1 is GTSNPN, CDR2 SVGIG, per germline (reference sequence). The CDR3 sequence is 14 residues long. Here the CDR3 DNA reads TGTGCCTGGAGTGGTAGCCGCGTAGTAAATGAGCAGTTCTTC. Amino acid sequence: CAWSGSRVVNEQFF. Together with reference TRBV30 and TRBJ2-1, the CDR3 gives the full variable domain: SQTIHQWPATLVQPVGSPLSLECTVEGTSNPNLYWYRQAAGRGLQLLFYSVGIGQISSEVPQNLSASRPQDRQFILSSKKLLLSDSGFYLCAWSGSRVVNEQFFGPGTRLTVL.

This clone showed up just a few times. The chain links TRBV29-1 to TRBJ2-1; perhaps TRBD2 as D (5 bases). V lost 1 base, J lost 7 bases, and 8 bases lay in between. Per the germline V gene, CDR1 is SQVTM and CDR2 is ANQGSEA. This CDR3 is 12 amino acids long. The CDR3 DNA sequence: TGCAGCGTTGAAGTGGGAGTGAATGAGCAGTTCTTC. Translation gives CSVEVGVNEQFF.

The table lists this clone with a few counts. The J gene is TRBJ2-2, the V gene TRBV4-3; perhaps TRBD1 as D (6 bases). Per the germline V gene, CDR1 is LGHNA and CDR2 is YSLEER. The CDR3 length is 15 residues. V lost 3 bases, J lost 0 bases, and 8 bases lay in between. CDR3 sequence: CASSQTGSNTGELFF. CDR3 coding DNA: TGCGCCAGCAGCCAGACAGGTTCGAACACCGGGGAGCTGTTTTTT.

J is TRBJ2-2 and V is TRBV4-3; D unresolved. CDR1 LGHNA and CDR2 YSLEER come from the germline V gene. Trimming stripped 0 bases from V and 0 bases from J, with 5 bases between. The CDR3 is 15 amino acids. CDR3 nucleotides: TGCGCCAGCAGCCAAGAGGCGGCGAACACCGGGGAGCTGTTTTTT. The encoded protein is CASSQEAANTGELFF.

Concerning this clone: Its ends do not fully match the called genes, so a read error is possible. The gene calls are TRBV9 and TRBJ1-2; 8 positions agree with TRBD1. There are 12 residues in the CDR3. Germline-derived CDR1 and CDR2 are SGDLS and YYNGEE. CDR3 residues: CASSVVGTGLLF. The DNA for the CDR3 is TGTGCCAGCAGCGTAGTTGGGACAGGACTGCTCTTC. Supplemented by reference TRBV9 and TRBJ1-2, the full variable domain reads DSGVTQTPKHLITATGQRVTLRCSPRSGDLSVYWYQQSLDQGLQFLIQYYNGEERAKGNILERFSAQQFPDLHSELNLSSLELGDSALYFCASSVVGTGLLFGSGTRLTVV.

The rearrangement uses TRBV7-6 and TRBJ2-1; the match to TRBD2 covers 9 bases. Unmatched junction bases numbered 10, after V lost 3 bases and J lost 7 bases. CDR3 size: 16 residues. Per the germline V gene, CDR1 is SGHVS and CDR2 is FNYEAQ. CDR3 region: CASSFWGSGSRNEQFF. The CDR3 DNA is TGTGCCAGCAGCTTTTGGGGTAGCGGGAGTAGAAATGAGCAGTTCTTC.